What follows is one T cell receptor (beta chain) and its context. What it recognizes is unknown. Germline is not matched at one junction end, which may reflect a read error. CDR1 and CDR2 from the germline V gene are SGHRS and YFSETQ. This CDR3 is 13 amino acids long. The data originate from a study of human T cells and chemical hapten exposure. Turning to the study itself: Researchers reported sensitizing a 2 cm by 2 cm upper inner arm skin site with 2% DPC. General observations from the study: Expanded TCRs were compared with controls, and the expanded TCRs formed significantly more large CDR3 similarity clusters.

The library put unique molecular identifiers onto individual cDNA molecules. TCRdb processed the RACE reads anew with MiXCR; each CDR3 protein has one entry. The table records about 340,000 distinct CDR3 sequences, roughly 6.9% of them present only once. The time point was: patch test 1, 2 weeks after DPC sensitization. Documented treatment: therapeutic diphenylcyclopropenone sensitization with weekly scalp DPC. Venepuncture was done earlier than the placement of each patch test. The TCR sequence derives from a woman aged 18 to 35 with alopecia areata. Some clones in this sample may be carry-over from other donors' samples. The material sequenced was whole blood, taken in connection with sensitization to the hapten diphenylcyclopropenone (DPC). V is TRBV5-1 and J is TRBJ1-6; a weak D match, TRBD1 (5 bases). The CDR3 loop is CASSPDTDSPLDF. The CDR3 DNA sequence: TGCGCCAGCAGCCCGGACACGGATTCACCCCTCGACTTT. The whole variable domain, remainder taken from reference TRBV5-1 and TRBJ1-6, is KAGVTQTPRYLIKTRGQQVTLSCSPISGHRSVSWYQQTPGQGLQFLFEYFSETQRNKGNFPGRFSGRQFSNSRSEMNVSTLELGDSALYLCASSPDTDSPLDFGNGTRLTVT.